This is a list of T cell receptor beta chains from one sample in a study of T cell repertoires in cytomegalovirus infection. These receptors have no known antigen. One entry per CDR3 protein, called by TCRdb with MiXCR from the reads. The sample lists roughly 340,000 distinct CDR3 sequences; around 29% were seen once. The material was cultured PBMCs, obtained from culture after CMV antigen stimulation. These receptors all stem from a human donor in good health (CMV status not recorded). Some clones in this sample may be carry-over from other donors' samples. Each CDR3 is given with its conserved first and last residue. The order of the fields is J gene, clone size, D gene, V gene, CDR3 protein, CDR3 DNA. A D gene is named only where the DNA matches it firmly. Not every row has a clone size; where given, it reads once, few, many or a size class.

TRBJ2-1,NA,NA,TRBV25-1,CASSDDGYNEQFF,TGTGCCAGCAGTGATGACGGATACAATGAGCAGTTCTTC
TRBJ2-5,few,TRBD2,TRBV3-1,CASSQDIRGRGGQETQYF,TGTGCCAGCAGCCAAGATATCAGAGGACGGGGGGGTCAAGAGACCCAGTACTTC
TRBJ1-2,few,NA,TRBV7-2,CASSLGTPTNYGYTF,TGTGCCAGCAGCCTTGGGACACCTACTAACTATGGCTACACCTTC
TRBJ2-5,NA,NA,TRBV5-1,CASSLGRGLAETQYF,TGCGCCAGCAGCTTAGGTAGGGGTCTGGCGGAGACCCAGTACTTC
TRBJ1-2,NA,TRBD1,TRBV10-2,CASTGQGEFYGYTF,TGCGCCAGCACCGGACAGGGGGAGTTCTATGGCTACACCTTC
TRBJ2-3,few,TRBD2,TRBV7-8,CASSFNGRPADTQYF,TGTGCCAGCAGCTTCAACGGGAGGCCGGCAGATACGCAGTATTTT
TRBJ2-3,few,NA,TRBV6-5,CASSYGGKGSDTQYF,TGTGCCAGCAGTTACGGCGGGAAGGGGTCAGATACGCAGTATTTT
TRBJ1-4,once,NA,TRBV29-1,CSVDAANDEKLFF,TGCAGCGTTGACGCAGCGAACGATGAAAAACTGTTTTTT
TRBJ2-7,NA,TRBD1,TRBV12-3/TRBV12-4,CASSPRTGIYEQYF,TGTGCCAGCAGTCCTCGGACAGGGATCTACGAGCAGTACTTC
TRBJ1-2,NA,TRBD1,TRBV7-8,CASSLEGSVQGGGGIIYGYTF,TGTGCCAGCAGCTTAGAGGGGAGCGTACAGGGGGGAGGGGGGATTATCTATGGCTACACCTTC